This entry is about one T cell receptor beta chain. Its antigen remains undetermined. No much larger clone exists at a distance of one base, and base qualities are not known. TCRbeta CDR3 regions were amplified from genomic DNA by means of the immunoSEQ Assay, a bias-controlled multiplex PCR. The original pipeline was this. Within the assay, amplification of reference gene primers was used to estimate how many nucleated cells each sample contained. To quantify the absolute abundance of each unique TCRbeta CDR3 rearrangement, sequence reads were collapsed and filtered. For each sample, productive Simpson clonality was calculated as the square root of Simpson's diversity index over productive rearrangements. This immuneACCESS table, as held by TCRdb, lists in-frame sequences with V and J called but not all clones. Of the missing ones, under half trace to an unresolved V gene in checked studies; the others have no known cause. V and J calls and clone size are as listed in that table; D and trimming were resolved from the DNA. In all, the sample holds 470,000 or so clones, and 70% to 90% of those were seen once. Roughly 3.1% of the sample is in the top ten clones.

The sample is drawn from a study of blood T cell repertoires in COVID-19 (TCRdb year 2020). Regarding the study in general: Samples from collaborators originated in the United States, Italy and Spain and spanned both the acute and convalescent phases of COVID-19. The material from the prospective study consisted of cDNA or gDNA derived from T cells, B-cell-depleted T cells, or PBMCs. The dataset comprised deeply sampled blood TCRbeta repertoires from subjects exposed to, actively infected with, or recovered from COVID-19. The repertoires were released in a freely available public database intended as a resource for research on the immune response to SARS-CoV-2. Samples came from the ongoing ImmuneRACE study (first 160 participants) plus 1,254 subjects from 6 global collaborators. Nearly every sample came with metadata listing a de-identified subject ID, COVID-19 status, age in years and sex. Where available, HLA class I and class II types were taken from metadata supplied by the sample provider and were not determined by assay-based typing.

Cut back by 4 bases and 3 bases, the V and J ends lie 15 bases apart. Measured from the cysteine to the phenylalanine, the CDR3 is 15 residues long. Only CDR3 DNA remains: 45 bases, in frame from the first base. Via the germline V gene (reference sequence), CDR1 is WNHNN and CDR2 SYGVQD. The collaborating institutions used their own protocols to collect whole blood in K2EDTA tubes. Collaborator samples were shipped for TCRbeta analysis as frozen whole blood, isolated PBMCs, or DNA extracted from either sample type. Study-wide findings and limitations: How much clinical and demographic metadata was included differed by source and by participant, and the metadata was provided uncurated.

The receptor was isolated from a human donor in a cohort sampled during active COVID-19. The source material was peripheral blood. Rearrangement joined TRBV10-1 to TRBJ1-1, with a weak D call of TRBD1 (6 bases match). The CDR3 protein: CASSGRGMVDTEAFF. In nucleotides, the sequence is TGCGCCAGCAGTGGCAGGGGCATGGTGGACACTGAAGCTTTCTTT.